This is a list of T cell receptor beta chains from one sample in a study of cytomegalovirus exposure and HLA in healthy donors. Produced via immunoSEQ multiplex PCR; TCRdb's table is partial and in-frame only. The sample contains 150,000 to 250,000 clones, around three quarters of which appear only once. The sample comprised PBMCs. The receptors were gathered from a man aged 25-45 years in good health and CMV-seronegative. Each CDR3 is given with its conserved first and last residue. Fields, in order: clone size, D gene, V gene, J gene, CDR3 protein, CDR3 DNA. A D gene is named only where the DNA matches it firmly. The size of a clone is reported for some rows only, either as once, few or many, or as a class for expanded clones.

clone size: NA; D gene: NA; V gene: TRBV18; J gene: TRBJ2-1; CDR3 protein: CASSPSVSSYNEQFF; CDR3 DNA: TGTGCCAGCTCACCGAGCGTGAGCTCCTACAATGAGCAGTTCTTC
clone size: few; D gene: NA; V gene: TRBV6-1; J gene: TRBJ1-2; CDR3 protein: CASSGQRADYGYTF; CDR3 DNA: TGTGCCAGCAGTGGTCAGAGGGCCGACTATGGCTACACCTTC
clone size: NA; D gene: TRBD2; V gene: TRBV10-2; J gene: TRBJ2-7; CDR3 protein: CASISAGVFEQYF; CDR3 DNA: TGCGCCAGCATCTCGGCGGGAGTCTTCGAGCAGTACTTC
clone size: NA; D gene: TRBD2; V gene: TRBV7-9; J gene: TRBJ2-1; CDR3 protein: CASLLAGGGDNEQFF; CDR3 DNA: TGTGCCAGCCTCCTAGCGGGAGGCGGGGACAATGAGCAGTTCTTC
clone size: NA; D gene: NA; V gene: TRBV6-1; J gene: TRBJ2-1; CDR3 protein: CASSATSTTYNEQFF; CDR3 DNA: TGTGCCAGCAGTGCGACTAGTACCACCTACAATGAGCAGTTCTTC
clone size: NA; D gene: TRBD1; V gene: TRBV29-1; J gene: TRBJ2-3; CDR3 protein: CSVEGGQLALNTQYF; CDR3 DNA: TGCAGCGTTGAAGGGGGACAGCTTGCCTTAAATACGCAGTATTTT
clone size: NA; D gene: TRBD2; V gene: TRBV28; J gene: TRBJ2-7; CDR3 protein: CASSYGGRASHYYEQYF; CDR3 DNA: TGTGCCAGCAGTTACGGCGGGAGGGCCTCCCACTACTACGAGCAGTACTTC
clone size: NA; D gene: NA; V gene: TRBV5-4; J gene: TRBJ2-7; CDR3 protein: CASSTGTSQLEQYF; CDR3 DNA: TGTGCCAGCAGCACAGGGACGAGCCAACTGGAGCAGTACTTC
clone size: few; D gene: NA; V gene: TRBV19; J gene: TRBJ1-2; CDR3 protein: CASSIKIQGFNGYTF; CDR3 DNA: TGTGCCAGTAGTATAAAGATACAGGGTTTCAATGGCTACACCTTC
clone size: few; D gene: TRBD1; V gene: TRBV5-6; J gene: TRBJ1-1; CDR3 protein: CASSQQGYTEAFF; CDR3 DNA: TGTGCCAGCAGCCAACAGGGGTACACTGAAGCTTTCTTT
clone size: NA; D gene: TRBD2; V gene: TRBV29-1; J gene: TRBJ2-3; CDR3 protein: CSVGLAGAGDTQYF; CDR3 DNA: TGCAGCGTAGGACTAGCGGGAGCTGGAGATACGCAGTATTTT
clone size: NA; D gene: TRBD2; V gene: TRBV5-1; J gene: TRBJ2-7; CDR3 protein: CASSLGLAVVYEQYF; CDR3 DNA: TGCGCCAGCAGCCTAGGACTAGCGGTTGTCTACGAGCAGTACTTC
clone size: NA; D gene: TRBD1; V gene: TRBV13; J gene: TRBJ1-4; CDR3 protein: CASSLDRGDNEKLFF; CDR3 DNA: TGTGCCAGCAGCCTAGACAGGGGCGATAATGAAAAACTGTTTTTT
clone size: NA; D gene: TRBD1; V gene: TRBV5-1; J gene: TRBJ2-1; CDR3 protein: CASSERDRGNEQFF; CDR3 DNA: TGCGCCAGCAGCGAGCGGGACAGGGGCAATGAGCAGTTCTTC
clone size: once; D gene: NA; V gene: TRBV9; J gene: TRBJ1-1; CDR3 protein: CASSVRPQSTEAFF; CDR3 DNA: TGTGCCAGCAGCGTCCGCCCCCAGTCCACTGAAGCTTTCTTT
clone size: NA; D gene: TRBD2; V gene: TRBV5-1; J gene: TRBJ2-7; CDR3 protein: CASSPGLAGAYEQYF; CDR3 DNA: TGCGCCAGCAGCCCCGGACTAGCGGGAGCCTACGAGCAGTACTTC
clone size: NA; D gene: NA; V gene: TRBV5-4; J gene: TRBJ2-7; CDR3 protein: CASSPVDSGYEQYF; CDR3 DNA: TGTGCCAGCAGCCCGGTGGATAGCGGCTACGAGCAGTACTTC
clone size: NA; D gene: TRBD2; V gene: TRBV27; J gene: TRBJ2-1; CDR3 protein: CASSSRAGGPGEQFF; CDR3 DNA: TGTGCCAGCAGTTCGAGAGCGGGAGGCCCTGGGGAGCAGTTCTTC
clone size: NA; D gene: NA; V gene: TRBV5-1; J gene: TRBJ2-7; CDR3 protein: CASSLARQIGASEQYF; CDR3 DNA: TGCGCCAGCAGCTTGGCGAGGCAGATTGGGGCTAGCGAGCAGTACTTC
clone size: NA; D gene: NA; V gene: TRBV29-1; J gene: TRBJ2-7; CDR3 protein: CSVGRERYEQYF; CDR3 DNA: TGCAGCGTTGGACGGGAGAGATACGAGCAGTACTTC
clone size: NA; D gene: NA; V gene: TRBV20-1; J gene: TRBJ1-1; CDR3 protein: CSADQEPEAFF; CDR3 DNA: TGCAGTGCGGATCAGGAACCTGAAGCTTTCTTT
clone size: NA; D gene: TRBD1; V gene: TRBV10-2; J gene: TRBJ2-5; CDR3 protein: CASSEIQGVVQETQYF; CDR3 DNA: TGCGCCAGCAGTGAGATACAGGGGGTGGTCCAAGAGACCCAGTACTTC
clone size: NA; D gene: NA; V gene: TRBV18; J gene: TRBJ1-1; CDR3 protein: CASAGAAEAFF; CDR3 DNA: TGTGCCAGCGCGGGGGCGGCTGAAGCTTTCTTT
clone size: NA; D gene: TRBD1; V gene: TRBV7-9; J gene: TRBJ2-7; CDR3 protein: CASSYGQGAGEQYF; CDR3 DNA: TGTGCCAGCAGCTACGGACAGGGGGCGGGGGAGCAGTACTTC
clone size: NA; D gene: TRBD1; V gene: TRBV28; J gene: TRBJ2-5; CDR3 protein: CASRPPRQGAETQYF; CDR3 DNA: TGTGCCAGCAGGCCACCACGGCAGGGGGCGGAGACCCAGTACTTC
clone size: NA; D gene: NA; V gene: TRBV4-1; J gene: TRBJ1-4; CDR3 protein: CASSQERQSTNEKLFF; CDR3 DNA: TGCGCCAGCAGCCAAGAGAGACAGTCAACAAATGAAAAACTGTTTTTT
clone size: NA; D gene: TRBD2; V gene: TRBV7-9; J gene: TRBJ2-3; CDR3 protein: CASSAALPRTSGDTDTQYF; CDR3 DNA: TGTGCCAGCAGCGCGGCGCTGCCTCGGACTAGCGGGGATACAGATACGCAGTATTTT
clone size: few; D gene: TRBD1; V gene: TRBV4-1; J gene: TRBJ1-2; CDR3 protein: CASSRPGQGSLTSYGYTF; CDR3 DNA: TGCGCCAGCAGCAGACCGGGACAGGGCTCTTTGACCTCCTATGGCTACACCTTC
clone size: once; D gene: TRBD2; V gene: TRBV7-3; J gene: TRBJ2-3; CDR3 protein: CASSSTSGSVDTQYF; CDR3 DNA: TGTGCCAGCAGCTCTACTAGCGGGAGTGTAGATACGCAGTATTTT
clone size: NA; D gene: TRBD2; V gene: TRBV9; J gene: TRBJ2-1; CDR3 protein: CASSGLTSGSADEQFF; CDR3 DNA: TGTGCCAGCAGCGGCTTGACTAGCGGGAGTGCGGATGAGCAGTTCTTC
clone size: NA; D gene: TRBD2; V gene: TRBV29-1; J gene: TRBJ2-2; CDR3 protein: CSVWLAGDETGELFF; CDR3 DNA: TGCAGCGTTTGGCTAGCGGGAGACGAGACCGGGGAGCTGTTTTTT
clone size: NA; D gene: NA; V gene: TRBV11-2; J gene: TRBJ1-1; CDR3 protein: CASRLRLGGDTEAFF; CDR3 DNA: TGTGCCAGCAGACTTAGATTGGGAGGGGACACTGAAGCTTTCTTT
clone size: NA; D gene: TRBD1; V gene: TRBV15; J gene: TRBJ2-7; CDR3 protein: CATSSDRVVNEQYF; CDR3 DNA: TGTGCCACCAGCAGCGACAGGGTTGTTAACGAGCAGTACTTC
clone size: few; D gene: NA; V gene: TRBV5-1; J gene: TRBJ1-1; CDR3 protein: CASSPWGGAYTEAFF; CDR3 DNA: TGCGCCAGCAGCCCTTGGGGGGGGGCTTACACTGAAGCTTTCTTT
clone size: once; D gene: NA; V gene: TRBV2; J gene: TRBJ1-2; CDR3 protein: CASTLKGRNYGYTF; CDR3 DNA: TGTGCCAGCACCTTAAAGGGGAGGAACTATGGCTACACCTTC
clone size: NA; D gene: NA; V gene: TRBV9; J gene: TRBJ2-3; CDR3 protein: CASSVPTGRADTQYF; CDR3 DNA: TGTGCCAGCAGCGTACCTACAGGGAGGGCAGATACGCAGTATTTT
clone size: NA; D gene: NA; V gene: TRBV5-1; J gene: TRBJ2-5; CDR3 protein: CASSLTRPQETQYF; CDR3 DNA: TGCGCCAGCAGCTTGACTAGGCCACAAGAGACCCAGTACTTC